This TCR beta chain was sequenced in a study of Ad26.COV2.S vaccination and SARS-CoV-2 variants. Across the study: Participant was drawn from the COV1001 Ad26.COV2.S trial arm.

Treatment specified: some 19 received Ad26.COV2.S at low or high dose, single or two shots; 5 received placebo; per-sample allocation not given. On day 63 after the first injection, vaccine and placebo recipients gave samples. Assay used: immunoSEQ multiplex PCR; TCRdb lists only in-frame clones, some missing. The table records about 500,000 clones, roughly nine tenths of them present only once. This CDR3 region has 13 residues. Looked up from germline, CDR1 is LGHDT and CDR2 is YNNKEL (reference sequence). V was shortened by 1 base and J by 8 bases, with 8 bases between the two germline ends. This clone was detected only a few times.

This receptor was identified in a person aged 18-60 years who received the Ad26.COV2.S COVID-19 vaccine or a placebo. The chain links TRBV3-1 (or the pseudogene TRBV3-2) to TRBJ1-4, with TRBD1 as a possible D gene (5 bases). The sample consisted of peripheral blood, taken in a trial of Ad26.COV2.S vaccine versus placebo. CDR3 DNA sequence: TGTGCCAGCAGCCAAGGGTACAGGGAAAAACTGTTTTTT. Translation gives CASSQGYREKLFF.